This record concerns one T cell receptor (beta chain) sequence. Between the trimmed V and J ends, which lost 4 bases and 2 bases, there was a span of 15 bases. This CDR3 has 15 amino acids. Germline V gene data show CDR1 as MNHEY and CDR2 as SMNVEV (reference sequence). This entry comes from a study of blood T cell repertoires in COVID-19. In the original analysis: Amplification from reference gene primers served as the basis for estimated nucleated cell counts. Method: immunoSEQ multiplex PCR; TCRdb's copy keeps in-frame clones and lacks some. Clone size and the V and J calls come from that table; the DNA yielded D and trimming. The sample gives 350,000 to 450,000 clones, around 89% of which show up once; 1.1% is in the top ten. Participants spanned ages 18 to 89 years and resided in about 25 US areas. In assigning cohorts, the study relied on participant-reported clinical history. What the recovered Cohort 3 donors had was two negative PCRs, clearance, or symptom resolution.

This sequence was found in a man under 40 who had recovered from COVID-19. Specimen: PBMCs or T cells enriched from blood (not recorded which). The genes are TRBV27 and TRBJ2-7; perhaps TRBD1 as D (7 bases). In DNA, the CDR3 is TGTGCCAGCAGTTACGCCAGGGGGGTCGCCTACGAGCAGTACTTC. Its translation: CASSYARGVAYEQYF.